The 9 T cell receptor beta chains listed next were all sequenced from one sample in a study of molecular identifiers for immune sequencing clone quantification. TCRdb redid the calling of the PCR reads with MiXCR, one entry per CDR3 protein. The sample shows under 100,000 distinct CDR3 sequences, roughly 25% of them seen only once. Sequencing input: naive CD8+ T cells from blood, with Jurkat cell RNA spiked in. Subset described: FACS-sorted CD8+CD4-CCR7+CD45RA+ naive T cells. Every receptor here comes from a human donor in good health. Some libraries in this study had Jurkat cell RNA spiked in.

The chain uses TRBV27 and TRBJ1-5; D might be TRBD1 (5 bases). The V end lost 5 bases, the J end lost 4 bases, and 9 bases lay between the germline ends. This CDR3 region has 13 residues. Per the germline V gene, CDR1 is MNHEY and CDR2 is SMNVEV (reference sequence). The DNA of the CDR3 is TGTGCCAGCAGTCAAGGGGAGAATCAGCCCCAGCATTTT. Amino acids: CASSQGENQPQHF.

This clonotype showed up many times. V and J are TRBV4-1 and TRBJ2-2; D ambiguous. The V gene lost 0 bases and the J gene lost 2 bases, with 7 bases spanning the gap. CDR1 and CDR2 (germline): MGHRA, YSYEKL. This CDR3 comprises 15 residues. The CDR3 spells CASSQEGQNTGELFF. The CDR3 DNA is TGCGCCAGCAGCCAAGAGGGCCAAAACACCGGGGAGCTGTTTTTT.

There are many counts of this clonotype. The rearrangement links TRBV24-1 to TRBJ2-2, with TRBD2 identical over 9 bases. CDR1 KGHDR and CDR2 SFDVKD come from the germline V gene. V trimming: 5 bases; J trimming: 3 bases; junction bases outside the gene matches: 6. The CDR3 has 16 amino acids. The CDR3 coding sequence is TGTGCCACCAGTGGCAGGACTAGCGAGGACACCGGGGAGCTGTTTTTT. Its translation: CATSGRTSEDTGELFF.

About this clonotype: It is likely a read error, because the conserved phenylalanine at the end of the CDR3 is missing. The rearrangement uses TRBV2 and TRBJ1-2; unclear D gene. This CDR3 is 13 amino acids long. The germline V and J ends were trimmed by 6 bases and 2 bases, with 10 bases remaining between them. Germline V gene sequence: CDR1 SNHLY, CDR2 FYNNEI. CDR3 sequence reads: CASSTVINYGYTL. The CDR3 DNA reads as TGTGCCAGCAGCACCGTGATAAACTATGGCTACACCCTC.

Details on this clonotype: Since a much larger clone is just one base distant, this may be a read error. CDR3 region: CASSLVGAWGTDTQHF. The DNA for the CDR3 is TGTGCCAGCAGCTTAGTGGGGGCATGGGGCACAGATACGCAGCATTTT. The V gene is TRBV7-9, the J gene TRBJ2-3, with D possibly being TRBD1 (6 bases). The J call may be wrong; the DNA end is better matched by TRBJ1-5. The CDR3 contains 16 residues. Germline V gives CDR1 SEHNR, CDR2 FQNEAQ (reference sequence).

As regards this clonotype: As the CDR3 is not closed by the conserved phenylalanine or tryptophan, this likely results from a read error. The chain links TRBV19 to TRBJ2-1; D remains unclear. The CDR3 is made up of 14 amino acids. Germline V gene sequence: CDR1 LNHDA, CDR2 SQIVND (reference sequence). Between the trimmed V and J ends, which lost 3 bases and 5 bases, there was a span of 11 bases. In nucleotides, the CDR3 is TGTGCCAGTAGTATCTACGGATTACACAATGAGCAGTTCCTC. This translates into CASSIYGLHNEQFL.

A word on this clonotype: A much larger clone differs from this one at a single base, so this may be a read error. The chain joins TRBV20-1 to TRBJ2-2; D perhaps matches TRBD2 (6 bases). The CDR3 totals 14 residues. V was cut by 2 bases and J by 3 bases, with 10 bases left in between. The germline CDR1 and CDR2 sequences are DFQATT and SNEGSKA (reference sequence). The chain's CDR3 is CSARWDWYTGELFF. The CDR3 region has the DNA TGCAGTGCTAGATGGGACTGGTACACCGGGGAGCTGTTTTTT.

This clonotype was observed a few times. This rearrangement joins TRBV3-1 to TRBJ1-2; D not certain. Germline CDR1 is LGHDT and CDR2 is YNNKEL (reference sequence). The V and J ends lost 1 base and 1 base respectively, with 10 bases between them. This CDR3 contains 15 residues. CDR3 amino acids: CASSQVNGFNYGYTF. The CDR3 DNA is TGTGCCAGCAGCCAAGTAAACGGTTTTAACTATGGCTACACCTTC. Combining the CDR3 with reference TRBV3-1 and TRBJ1-2 gives the whole variable domain DTAVSQTPKYLVTQMGNDKSIKCEQNLGHDTMYWYKQDSKKFLKIMFSYNNKELIINETVPNRFSPKSPDKAHLNLHINSLELGDSAVYFCASSQVNGFNYGYTFGSGTRLTVV.

This clonotype ranks as medium-sized. The genes are TRBV9 and TRBJ2-3; 8 bases fit TRBD2. Germline V gene data show CDR1 as SGDLS and CDR2 as YYNGEE. The CDR3 sequence is 15 residues long. The V segment lost 5 bases and the J segment 4 bases; nucleotides outside the gene matches: 9. This chain's CDR3 is CASSPAGEGADTQYF. CDR3 DNA: TGTGCCAGCAGTCCAGCGGGAGAAGGGGCAGATACGCAGTATTTT. Using reference TRBV9 and TRBJ2-3 for the parts outside the CDR3, the full variable domain is DSGVTQTPKHLITATGQRVTLRCSPRSGDLSVYWYQQSLDQGLQFLIQYYNGEERAKGNILERFSAQQFPDLHSELNLSSLELGDSALYFCASSPAGEGADTQYFGPGTRLTVL.